Detailed here is one TCR beta chain. Its antigen is still unknown. The record originates from a study of metastatic and nonmetastatic thyroid tumors. The wider study: Blood and tumor or nodule tissue repertoires from malignant and benign thyroid patients were compared. Study-level findings and limits: The study reportedly found significantly higher TCR beta diversity in malignant thyroid tumors than benign nodules, in blood and tumor.

Original analysis: A papillary thyroid cancer distant-metastasis classifier was built from CDR3 differences across clinicopathological groups. Using MiXCR, TCRdb re-called clones from the PCR reads. The V and J calls here are based on TCRdb, not the publication. The sample lists 90,000 or so clones, roughly 8.6% occurring once. There were no patients who had received any treatment before thyroid surgery. This CDR3 has 15 residues. CDR1 is SGDLS, CDR2 YYNGEE, per germline. J gave up 6 bases and V 0 bases, and 3 bases lay outside the gene matches. The sequenced sample consisted of blood. The V call is TRBV9, the J call TRBJ2-1; 10 bases map to TRBD2. The receptor was isolated from a female donor with papillary thyroid cancer or a benign thyroid nodule (not recorded which). Some clones in this sample may be carry-over from other donors' samples. This chain's CDR3 is CASSVGVAGGNEQFF. The CDR3 coding sequence is TGTGCCAGCAGCGTAGGGGTAGCGGGGGGCAATGAGCAGTTCTTC. The whole variable domain, remainder taken from reference TRBV9 and TRBJ2-1, is DSGVTQTPKHLITATGQRVTLRCSPRSGDLSVYWYQQSLDQGLQFLIQYYNGEERAKGNILERFSAQQFPDLHSELNLSSLELGDSALYFCASSVGVAGGNEQFFGPGTRLTVL.